The sequence of this T cell receptor (beta chain) was determined in a study of cytomegalovirus exposure and HLA in healthy donors. Trimming removed 0 bases from V and 5 bases from J; junction bases left unmatched: 7. The CDR3 has 16 residues. Germline assignment: CDR1 SGHDT and CDR2 YYEEEE. This clone turned up a few times. Its matching antigen is unknown. Study-wide results and caveats: For most TCR beta V segments, an earlier analysis put the productive rate at about 90% or about 30% of the time.

13 Jbeta primers and 60 Vbeta primers were used for the PCR. Produced via immunoSEQ multiplex PCR; TCRdb's table is partial and in-frame only. Here the sample spans 120,000 to 150,000 clones, 70% to 75% being singletons. This receptor was identified in a woman in her thirties or forties in good health and CMV-seronegative. The rearrangement links TRBV5-6 to TRBJ1-4; 7 bases fit TRBD1. Specimen: PBMCs. As DNA, the CDR3 is TGTGCCAGCAGCTTGGGGATAGACAGGGAGAATGAAAAACTGTTTTTT. Its protein is CASSLGIDRENEKLFF.